This TCR beta chain was recorded in a study of Tregs in tolerant kidney transplant recipients. Study-wide results and limits: This study did not directly address biological reproducibility.

Method: immunoSEQ multiplex PCR; TCRdb's copy keeps in-frame clones and lacks some. The data hold roughly 49,000 clones, with around 90% observed a single time. Trimming stripped 5 bases from V and 5 bases from J, with 15 bases between. This CDR3 has 14 residues. Germline CDR1 and CDR2: KGHSH and LQKENI. Remarks on this clone: As yet, its antigen is unknown.

Source material: Tregs from blood. The sequence was obtained from a human donor in good health. The chain links TRBV18 to TRBJ1-1; D is possibly TRBD1 (6 bases). The CDR3 sequence is CASSGSQGTTEAFF. The CDR3 DNA sequence: TGTGCCAGCTCAGGATCACAGGGTACGACTGAAGCTTTCTTT.